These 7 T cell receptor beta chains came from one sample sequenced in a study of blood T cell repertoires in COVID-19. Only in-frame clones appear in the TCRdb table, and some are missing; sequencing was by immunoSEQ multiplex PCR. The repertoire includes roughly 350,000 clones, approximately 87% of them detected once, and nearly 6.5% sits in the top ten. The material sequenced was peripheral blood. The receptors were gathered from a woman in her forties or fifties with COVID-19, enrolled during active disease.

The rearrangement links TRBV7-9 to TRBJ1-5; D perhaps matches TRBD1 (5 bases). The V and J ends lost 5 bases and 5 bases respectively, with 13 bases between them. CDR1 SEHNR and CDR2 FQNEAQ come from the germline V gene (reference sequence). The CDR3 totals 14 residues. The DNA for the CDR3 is TGTGCCAGCAGCGGACCCGGGGGGGATCAGCCCCAGCATTTT. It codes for CASSGPGGDQPQHF.

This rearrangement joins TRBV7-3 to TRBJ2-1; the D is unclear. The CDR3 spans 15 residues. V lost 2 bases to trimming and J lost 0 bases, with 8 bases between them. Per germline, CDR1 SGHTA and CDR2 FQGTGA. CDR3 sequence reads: CASSLAVGSYNEQFF. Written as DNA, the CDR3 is TGTGCCAGCAGCTTAGCGGTAGGCTCCTACAATGAGCAGTTCTTC.

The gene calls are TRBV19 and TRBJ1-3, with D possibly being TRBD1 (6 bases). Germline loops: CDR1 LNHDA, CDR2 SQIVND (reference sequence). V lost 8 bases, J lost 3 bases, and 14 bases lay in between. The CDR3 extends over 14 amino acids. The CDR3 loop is CASGILDSGNTIYF. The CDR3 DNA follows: TGTGCCAGTGGCATATTGGACAGTGGAAACACCATATATTTT.

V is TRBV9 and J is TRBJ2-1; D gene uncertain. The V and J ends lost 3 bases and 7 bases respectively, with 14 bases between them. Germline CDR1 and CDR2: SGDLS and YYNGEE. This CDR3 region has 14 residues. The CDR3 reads CASSASSRMNEQFF. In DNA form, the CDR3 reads TGTGCCAGCAGCGCCAGTTCGAGGATGAATGAGCAGTTCTTC. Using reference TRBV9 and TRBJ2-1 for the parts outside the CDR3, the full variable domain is DSGVTQTPKHLITATGQRVTLRCSPRSGDLSVYWYQQSLDQGLQFLIQYYNGEERAKGNILERFSAQQFPDLHSELNLSSLELGDSALYFCASSASSRMNEQFFGPGTRLTVL.

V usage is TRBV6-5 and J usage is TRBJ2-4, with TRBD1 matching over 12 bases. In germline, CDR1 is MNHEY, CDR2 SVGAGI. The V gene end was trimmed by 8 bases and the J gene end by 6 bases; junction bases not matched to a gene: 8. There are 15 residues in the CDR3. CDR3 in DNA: TGTGCCAGCCGAGGGACAGGGGGCTTGGCAAACATTCAGTACTTC. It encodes CASRGTGGLANIQYF.

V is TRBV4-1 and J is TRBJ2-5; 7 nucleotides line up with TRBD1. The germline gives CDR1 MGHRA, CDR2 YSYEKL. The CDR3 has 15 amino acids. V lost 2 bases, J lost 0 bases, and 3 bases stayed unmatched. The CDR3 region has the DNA TGCGCCAGCAGCCAACGAGACAGGGACCAAGAGACCCAGTACTTC. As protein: CASSQRDRDQETQYF.

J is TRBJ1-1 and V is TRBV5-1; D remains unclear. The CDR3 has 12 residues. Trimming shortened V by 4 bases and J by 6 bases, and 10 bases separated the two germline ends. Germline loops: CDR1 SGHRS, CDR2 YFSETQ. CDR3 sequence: CASSDYMAEAFF. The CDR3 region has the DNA TGCGCCAGCAGCGACTATATGGCTGAAGCTTTCTTT.